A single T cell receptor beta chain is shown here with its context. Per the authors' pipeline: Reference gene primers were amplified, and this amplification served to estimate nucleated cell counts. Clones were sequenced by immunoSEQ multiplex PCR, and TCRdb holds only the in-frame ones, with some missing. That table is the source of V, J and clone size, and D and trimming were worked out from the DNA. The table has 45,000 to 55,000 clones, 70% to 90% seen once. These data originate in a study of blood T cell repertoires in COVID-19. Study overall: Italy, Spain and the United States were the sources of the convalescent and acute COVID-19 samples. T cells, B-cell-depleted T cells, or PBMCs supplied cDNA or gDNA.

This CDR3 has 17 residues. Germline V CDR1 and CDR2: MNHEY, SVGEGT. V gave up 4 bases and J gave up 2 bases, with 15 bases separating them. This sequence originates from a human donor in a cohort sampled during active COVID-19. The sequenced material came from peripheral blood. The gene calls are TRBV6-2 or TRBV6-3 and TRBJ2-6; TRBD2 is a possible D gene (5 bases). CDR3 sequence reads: CASSSNPLRAGANVLTF. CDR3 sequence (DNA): TGTGCCAGCAGTTCGAACCCTTTGAGGGCTGGGGCCAACGTCCTGACTTTC.